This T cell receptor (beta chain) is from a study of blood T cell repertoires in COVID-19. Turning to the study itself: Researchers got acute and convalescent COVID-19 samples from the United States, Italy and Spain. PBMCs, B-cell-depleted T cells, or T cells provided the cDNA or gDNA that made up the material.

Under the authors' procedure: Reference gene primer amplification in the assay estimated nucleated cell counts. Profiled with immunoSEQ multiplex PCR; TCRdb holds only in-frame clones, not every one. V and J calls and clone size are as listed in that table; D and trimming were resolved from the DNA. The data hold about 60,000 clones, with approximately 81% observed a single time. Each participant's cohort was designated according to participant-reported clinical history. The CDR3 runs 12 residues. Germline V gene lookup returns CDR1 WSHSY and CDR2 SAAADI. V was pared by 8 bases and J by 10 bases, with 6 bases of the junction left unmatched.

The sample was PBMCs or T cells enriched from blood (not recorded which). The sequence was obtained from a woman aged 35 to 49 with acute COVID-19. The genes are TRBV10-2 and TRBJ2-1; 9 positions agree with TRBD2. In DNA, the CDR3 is TGCGCCAGCGGGGGCGGGGGGGAAGAGCAGTTCTTC. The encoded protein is CASGGGGEEQFF.